This T cell receptor (beta chain) was sequenced for a study of tumor-infiltrating lymphocytes in primary liver carcinoma. This CDR3 has 14 amino acids. Germline CDR1 and CDR2: SGHAT and FQNNGV. From around 530 ng of total RNA, TCR beta-specific cDNA was reverse-transcribed using a constant-region primer. Libraries covering TCR beta were generated through three nested multiplex PCR rounds (using a slightly modified ARM-PCR). Each of the first two PCR rounds ran approximately 11 cycles with TRBV1-TRBV30 forward and C-beta reverse primers. TCRdb called the multiplex PCR reads again in MiXCR, with one record for every CDR3 protein. The data contain around 170,000 distinct CDR3 sequences, roughly three fifths of them singletons. This clonotype was counted a few times. Since a much larger clone is just one base distant, this may be a read error. Germline DNA was extracted too, while blood RNA derived from unsorted whole blood.

The sequence came from a man in his forties with primary liver carcinoma and hepatitis B virus infection. Sequencing input: peripheral blood. The genes are TRBV11-2 and TRBJ2-3; 7 nucleotides line up with TRBD2. CDR3 protein: CSLGGDYQTDTQYF. In DNA, the CDR3 is TGTTCTCTCGGCGGGGACTATCAAACAGATACGCAGTATTTT.